The rows below give T cell receptor beta chains drawn from one sample of a study of T cell clones after liver transplantation. Only in-frame clones appear in the TCRdb table, and some are missing; sequencing was by immunoSEQ multiplex PCR. The sample consists of about 120,000 clones, just over 90% of them appearing once. Sample: CD4+ T cells from blood, taken 12 months after liver transplant. Every receptor here comes from a human patient who received a liver transplant. Some of the T cells might come from the graft donor. Both conserved end residues are part of each CDR3. The order of the fields is V gene, J gene, D gene, clone size, CDR3 protein, CDR3 DNA. A D gene is named only where the DNA matches it firmly. The size of a clone is reported for some rows only, either as once, few or many, or as a class for expanded clones.

V gene: TRBV4-2; J gene: TRBJ2-5; D gene: -; clone size: -; CDR3 protein: CASSQDETGRKTQYF; CDR3 DNA: TGTGCCAGCAGCCAAGATGAAACAGGGAGAAAGACCCAGTACTTC
V gene: TRBV29-1; J gene: TRBJ2-3; D gene: TRBD1; clone size: -; CDR3 protein: CSVRQGSTDTQYF; CDR3 DNA: TGCAGCGTCCGACAGGGAAGCACAGATACGCAGTATTTT
V gene: TRBV28; J gene: TRBJ2-6; D gene: -; clone size: -; CDR3 protein: CASSQAYSGANVLTF; CDR3 DNA: TGTGCCAGCAGCCAGGCCTACTCTGGGGCCAACGTCCTGACTTTC
V gene: TRBV11-3; J gene: TRBJ2-7; D gene: -; clone size: -; CDR3 protein: CASSSGRNYEQYF; CDR3 DNA: TGTGCCAGCAGCTCCGGACGCAACTACGAGCAGTACTTC
V gene: TRBV13; J gene: TRBJ2-1; D gene: TRBD2; clone size: few; CDR3 protein: CASSTSWVAGISSYNEQFF; CDR3 DNA: TGTGCCAGCAGCACCTCGTGGGTAGCGGGGATTAGCTCCTACAATGAGCAGTTCTTC
V gene: TRBV28; J gene: TRBJ1-5; D gene: -; clone size: -; CDR3 protein: CASIGAWSNQPQHF; CDR3 DNA: TGTGCCAGCATCGGGGCGTGGAGCAATCAGCCCCAGCATTTT
V gene: TRBV9; J gene: TRBJ2-1; D gene: TRBD2; clone size: -; CDR3 protein: CASSVGGLAIDNEQFF; CDR3 DNA: TGTGCCAGCAGCGTAGGCGGACTAGCGATCGACAATGAGCAGTTCTTC
V gene: TRBV30; J gene: TRBJ1-1; D gene: TRBD1; clone size: -; CDR3 protein: CAWSVQGKVVAFF; CDR3 DNA: TGTGCCTGGAGTGTACAGGGGAAGGTTGTAGCTTTCTTT
V gene: TRBV19; J gene: TRBJ2-7; D gene: TRBD1; clone size: few; CDR3 protein: CASSTQGGAGYEQYF; CDR3 DNA: TGTGCCAGTAGTACACAGGGGGGTGCGGGCTACGAGCAGTACTTC
V gene: TRBV28; J gene: TRBJ2-7; D gene: TRBD2; clone size: -; CDR3 protein: CASRAGGPEEQYF; CDR3 DNA: TGTGCCAGCAGGGCGGGAGGGCCAGAAGAGCAGTACTTC
V gene: TRBV7-9; J gene: TRBJ2-1; D gene: -; clone size: -; CDR3 protein: CASSLVGTANSYNEQFF; CDR3 DNA: TGTGCCAGCAGCTTAGTTGGGACGGCAAACTCCTACAATGAGCAGTTCTTC
V gene: TRBV27; J gene: TRBJ2-6; D gene: TRBD2; clone size: once; CDR3 protein: CASRSRGEGSGANVLTF; CDR3 DNA: TGTGCCAGCAGGTCCCGGGGGGAGGGCTCTGGGGCCAACGTCCTGACTTTC
V gene: TRBV19; J gene: TRBJ1-4; D gene: -; clone size: -; CDR3 protein: CASSIGGGNEKLFF; CDR3 DNA: TGTGCCAGTAGTATCGGAGGGGGAAATGAAAAACTGTTTTTT
V gene: TRBV5-1; J gene: TRBJ1-4; D gene: TRBD1; clone size: -; CDR3 protein: CASRTGPNEKLFF; CDR3 DNA: TGCGCCAGCAGGACAGGGCCTAATGAAAAACTGTTTTTT
V gene: TRBV6-6; J gene: TRBJ1-5; D gene: TRBD1; clone size: -; CDR3 protein: CASSLGTGHSNQPQHF; CDR3 DNA: TGTGCCAGCAGCCTAGGGACAGGTCATAGCAATCAGCCCCAGCATTTT
V gene: TRBV2; J gene: TRBJ2-7; D gene: TRBD2; clone size: -; CDR3 protein: CASSAPASGAYEQYF; CDR3 DNA: TGTGCCAGCAGTGCCCCGGCTAGCGGGGCCTACGAGCAGTACTTC
V gene: TRBV11-3; J gene: TRBJ1-3; D gene: -; clone size: -; CDR3 protein: CASSLSHGSVNTIYF; CDR3 DNA: TGTGCCAGCAGCTTATCCCACGGATCTGTAAACACCATATATTTT
V gene: TRBV2; J gene: TRBJ2-1; D gene: TRBD2; clone size: -; CDR3 protein: CASSLLAGQFF; CDR3 DNA: TGTGCCAGCAGTCTGCTAGCGGGGCAGTTCTTC
V gene: TRBV7-2; J gene: TRBJ2-7; D gene: TRBD2; clone size: -; CDR3 protein: CASSPSGSSYEQYF; CDR3 DNA: TGTGCCAGCAGTCCTAGCGGTAGCTCCTACGAGCAGTACTTC
V gene: TRBV27; J gene: TRBJ1-4; D gene: -; clone size: -; CDR3 protein: CASSFNEKLFF; CDR3 DNA: TGTGCCAGCAGTTTCAATGAAAAACTGTTTTTT
V gene: TRBV30; J gene: TRBJ1-1; D gene: -; clone size: -; CDR3 protein: CAWSGGPKEAFF; CDR3 DNA: TGTGCCTGGAGCGGGGGCCCGAAGGAAGCTTTCTTT
V gene: TRBV10-3; J gene: TRBJ2-1; D gene: -; clone size: once; CDR3 protein: CAAGLKEEQFF; CDR3 DNA: TGTGCCGCGGGACTTAAGGAGGAGCAGTTCTTC
V gene: TRBV30; J gene: TRBJ2-5; D gene: TRBD2; clone size: -; CDR3 protein: CAWSVLAGAGGETQYF; CDR3 DNA: TGTGCCTGGAGTGTACTAGCGGGAGCGGGGGGGGAGACCCAGTACTTC
V gene: TRBV6-1; J gene: TRBJ2-7; D gene: -; clone size: -; CDR3 protein: CASSSTATAYEQYF; CDR3 DNA: TGTGCCAGCAGTTCCACTGCGACAGCCTACGAGCAGTACTTC
V gene: TRBV19; J gene: TRBJ2-1; D gene: -; clone size: -; CDR3 protein: CASSIGRADLNEQFF; CDR3 DNA: TGTGCCAGTAGTATAGGGCGGGCCGACCTCAATGAGCAGTTCTTC